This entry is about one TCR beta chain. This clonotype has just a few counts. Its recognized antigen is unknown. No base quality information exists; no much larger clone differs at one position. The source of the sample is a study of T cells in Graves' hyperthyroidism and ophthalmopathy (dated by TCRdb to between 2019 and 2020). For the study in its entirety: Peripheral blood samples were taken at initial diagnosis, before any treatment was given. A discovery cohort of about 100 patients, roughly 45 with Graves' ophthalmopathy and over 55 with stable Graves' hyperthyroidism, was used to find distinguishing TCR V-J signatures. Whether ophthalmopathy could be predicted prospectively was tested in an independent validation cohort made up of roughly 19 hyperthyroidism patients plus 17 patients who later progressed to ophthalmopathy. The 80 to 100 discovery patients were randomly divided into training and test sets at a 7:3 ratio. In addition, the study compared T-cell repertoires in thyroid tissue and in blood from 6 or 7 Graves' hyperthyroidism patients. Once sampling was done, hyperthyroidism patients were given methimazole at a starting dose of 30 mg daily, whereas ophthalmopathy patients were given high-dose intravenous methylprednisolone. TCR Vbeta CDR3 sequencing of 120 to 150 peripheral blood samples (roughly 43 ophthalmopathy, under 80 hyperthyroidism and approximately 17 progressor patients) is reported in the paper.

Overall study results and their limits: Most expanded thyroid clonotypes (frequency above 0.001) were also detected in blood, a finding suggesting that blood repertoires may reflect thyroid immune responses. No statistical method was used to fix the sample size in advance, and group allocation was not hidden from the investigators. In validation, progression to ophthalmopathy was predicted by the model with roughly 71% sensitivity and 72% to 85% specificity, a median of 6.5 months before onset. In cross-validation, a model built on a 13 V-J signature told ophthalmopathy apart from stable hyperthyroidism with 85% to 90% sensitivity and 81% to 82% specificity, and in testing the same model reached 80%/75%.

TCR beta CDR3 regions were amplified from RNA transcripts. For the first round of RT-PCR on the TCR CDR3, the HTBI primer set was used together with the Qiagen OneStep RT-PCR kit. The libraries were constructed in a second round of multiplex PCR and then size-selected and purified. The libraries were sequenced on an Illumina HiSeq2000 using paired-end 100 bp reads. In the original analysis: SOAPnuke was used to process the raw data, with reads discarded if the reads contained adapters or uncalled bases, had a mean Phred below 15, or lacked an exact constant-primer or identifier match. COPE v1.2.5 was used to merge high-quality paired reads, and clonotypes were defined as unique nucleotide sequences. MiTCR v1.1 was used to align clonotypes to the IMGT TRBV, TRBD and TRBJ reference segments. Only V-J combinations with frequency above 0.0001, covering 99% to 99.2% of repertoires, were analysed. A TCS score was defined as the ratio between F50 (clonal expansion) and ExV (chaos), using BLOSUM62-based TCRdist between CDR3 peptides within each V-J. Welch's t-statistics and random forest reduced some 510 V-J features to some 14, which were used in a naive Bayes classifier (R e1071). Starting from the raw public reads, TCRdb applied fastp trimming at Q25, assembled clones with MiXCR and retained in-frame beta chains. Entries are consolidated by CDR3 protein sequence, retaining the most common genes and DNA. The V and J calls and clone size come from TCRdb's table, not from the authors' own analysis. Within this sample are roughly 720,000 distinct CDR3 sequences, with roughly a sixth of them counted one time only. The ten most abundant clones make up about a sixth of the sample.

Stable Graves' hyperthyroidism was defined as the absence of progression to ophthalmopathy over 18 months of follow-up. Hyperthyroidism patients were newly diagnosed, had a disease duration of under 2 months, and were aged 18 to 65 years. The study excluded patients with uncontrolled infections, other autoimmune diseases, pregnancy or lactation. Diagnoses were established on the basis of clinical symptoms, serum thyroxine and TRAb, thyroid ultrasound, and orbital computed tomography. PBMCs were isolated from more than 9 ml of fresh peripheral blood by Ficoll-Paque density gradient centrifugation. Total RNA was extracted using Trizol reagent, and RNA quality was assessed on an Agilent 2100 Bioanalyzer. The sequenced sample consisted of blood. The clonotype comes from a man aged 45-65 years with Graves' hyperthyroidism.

The nucleotide sequence is TGTGCCAGCAGCCGTTCTCCGGGACTAGCGGGCGCGAACACCGGGGAGCTGTTTTTT. Its translation is CASSRSPGLAGANTGELFF. The chain couples TRBV3-1 to TRBJ2-2; 12 middle bases align to TRBD2. Unmatched junction bases come to 9, with V trimmed by 4 bases and J by 0 bases. Via the germline V gene (reference sequence), CDR1 is LGHDT and CDR2 YNNKEL. Reading from cysteine to phenylalanine, the CDR3 counts 19 amino acids. The entry retains the CDR3 DNA only, 57 bases that are in frame from base 1.